Listed here are 6 T cell receptor beta chains from one sample, sequenced in a study. One entry per CDR3 protein, called by TCRdb with MiXCR from the RT-PCR reads. The sample carries approximately 720,000 distinct CDR3 sequences, more than 13% recorded once. Sequenced: memory CD4+ T cells from blood. The receptors stem from a female donor in good health, serving as a healthy control.

This CDR3 reads CASSLGTGTSGIQETQYF. Here the CDR3 DNA reads TGCGCCAGCAGCTTGGGAACCGGGACTAGCGGGATCCAAGAGACCCAGTACTTC. This chain uses TRBV5-1 with TRBJ2-5, with TRBD2 matching 13 bases. CDR1 is SGHRS, CDR2 YFSETQ, per germline. Trimming at V came to 0 bases and at J to 1 base, leaving 6 bases not matched to a gene. There are 18 residues in the CDR3.

This clonotype was observed many times. V gene TRBV12-3 or TRBV12-4 combines with J gene TRBJ2-2, with TRBD2 matching 8 bases. The CDR3 contains 14 residues. Trimming cost V 10 bases and J 0 bases; bases outside gene matches: 4. The CDR3 protein is CATRSGANTGELFF. The CDR3 DNA sequence: TGTGCCACTCGTAGCGGGGCGAACACCGGGGAGCTGTTTTTT.

This clonotype was seen a handful of times. The CDR3 bases are TGTGCCAGCTCACCGACGGGAGGGCCCTTAGATACGCAGTATTTT. Amino acid sequence: CASSPTGGPLDTQYF. J is TRBJ2-3 and V is TRBV18; 8 bases are a match to TRBD2. The germline gives CDR1 KGHSH, CDR2 LQKENI. With 3 bases clipped from V and 5 bases from J, the junction kept 7 bases outside the gene matches. This CDR3 comprises 15 residues. Supplemented by reference TRBV18 and TRBJ2-3, the full variable domain reads NAGVMQNPRHLVRRRGQEARLRCSPMKGHSHVYWYRQLPEEGLKFMVYLQKENIIDESGMPKERFSAEFPKEGPSILRIQQVVRGDSAAYFCASSPTGGPLDTQYFGPGTRLTVL.

This clonotype was picked up a small number of times. The rearrangement joins TRBV7-3 to TRBJ2-4, with TRBD2 matching 7 bases. J was trimmed by 8 bases and V by 5 bases; bases with no gene match: 12. CDR1 is SGHTA, CDR2 FQGTGA, per germline. CDR3 length equals 15 residues. CDR3 region: CASSPTTGGWDIQYF. CDR3 coding DNA: TGTGCCAGCAGCCCAACGACGGGGGGATGGGACATTCAGTACTTC.

This clonotype was detected ten times or more. The chain carries TRBV12-3 or TRBV12-4 and TRBJ1-2; 9 nucleotides line up with TRBD1. After removal of 4 bases from V and 2 bases from J, the junction contained 5 bases not matched to a gene. The CDR3 length is 15 residues. The CDR3 spells CASSSTGTGNYGYTF. CDR3 DNA: TGTGCCAGCAGTTCGACCGGGACAGGGAACTATGGCTACACCTTC.

This rearrangement joins TRBV5-4 to TRBJ1-1, with TRBD1 identical over 10 bases. Germline CDR1 and CDR2: SGHNT and YYREEE (reference sequence). The CDR3 consists of 14 residues. The junction had 9 bases not matched to a gene; V was cut back by 9 bases and J by 4 bases. CDR3 DNA: TGTGCCACCAGGGACAGGGGAGAGGCCACTGAAGCTTTCTTT. It yields the protein CATRDRGEATEAFF.